This T cell receptor (beta chain) was obtained from a study of blood T cell repertoires in COVID-19 (dated by TCRdb to the early 2020s). Broadly, across the study: The collaborator samples originated in the United States, Italy and Spain and spanned the acute and convalescent phases of COVID-19. The prospective study material was composed of cDNA or gDNA derived from T cells, B-cell-depleted T cells, or PBMCs. The sample metadata nearly always contained a de-identified subject ID, COVID-19 status, age in years and sex. The dataset comprised deeply sampled blood TCRbeta repertoires from subjects exposed to, actively infected with, or recovered from COVID-19. HLA class I and class II types, where available, came from metadata supplied by the sample provider rather than from assay-based typing. The repertoires were made available in a free public database intended to serve as a resource for research on the immune response to SARS-CoV-2. The samples were drawn from the first 160 participants of the ongoing ImmuneRACE study and from more than 1,000 subjects provided by 6 global collaborators.

The immunoSEQ Assay, a bias-controlled multiplex PCR, was used to amplify TCRbeta CDR3 regions from genomic DNA. As for how the authors treated the data: Within the assay, amplification of reference gene primers was used to estimate how many nucleated cells each sample contained. To quantify the absolute abundance of each unique TCRbeta CDR3 rearrangement, sequence reads were collapsed and filtered. For each sample, productive Simpson clonality was calculated as the square root of Simpson's diversity index over productive rearrangements. TCRdb took over this immuneACCESS table, retaining in-frame rearrangements with V and J assigned. Such tables are incomplete; in checked studies, under half of the missing clones stem from an unresolved V gene, and the remainder is unexplained. V and J calls and clone size follow that table, whereas D and trimming were derived from the DNA. This sample holds 350,000 to 450,000 clones; 75% to 90% were observed only once. The ten largest clonotypes hold approximately 5.4% of the sample.

Enrolling through a virtual design, the prospective study's participants ranged in age from roughly 18 to 95 years and lived across 20 to 25 United States geographic areas. To assign participants to cohorts, the prospective study relied on clinical history that participants themselves reported in a screening survey and a study questionnaire. ImmuneRACE Cohort 3 recovered participants were defined by two consecutive negative NP/OP PCR tests, healthcare professional clearance, or symptom resolution. In the prospective study, whole blood, serum and a nasopharyngeal or oropharyngeal swab were collected from each participant by mobile phlebotomists. Additional blood draws and questionnaires over a roughly two-month period could optionally be provided by prospective study participants. Before DNA extraction, blood samples from the prospective study were shipped at room temperature or frozen. Overall study outcomes, separate from this receptor: The quantity of clinical and demographic metadata differed by source and by participant and was supplied without curation.

CDR1 and CDR2 were assigned from the germline V gene as SGHVS and FNYEAQ. V drops 1 base and J drops 0 bases, leaving 13 bases in between. The CDR3, cysteine through phenylalanine, is 16 amino acids long. Only the CDR3 region is kept as DNA, spanning 48 bases read in frame from base 1. A word on this clone: The target of this receptor is not known. One base away there is no much larger clone; base qualities are not given.

Sequenced sample: PBMCs or T cells enriched from blood (not recorded which). The TCR was taken from a woman between 45 and 60 years old who had recovered from COVID-19. The rearrangement joined TRBV7-6 to TRBJ2-7, and perhaps TRBD2 as D gene, on 6 matching bases. The CDR3 region reads CASSLGGVSGSYEQYF. The bases are TGTGCCAGCAGCTTAGGAGGCGTTAGCGGCTCCTACGAGCAGTACTTC.